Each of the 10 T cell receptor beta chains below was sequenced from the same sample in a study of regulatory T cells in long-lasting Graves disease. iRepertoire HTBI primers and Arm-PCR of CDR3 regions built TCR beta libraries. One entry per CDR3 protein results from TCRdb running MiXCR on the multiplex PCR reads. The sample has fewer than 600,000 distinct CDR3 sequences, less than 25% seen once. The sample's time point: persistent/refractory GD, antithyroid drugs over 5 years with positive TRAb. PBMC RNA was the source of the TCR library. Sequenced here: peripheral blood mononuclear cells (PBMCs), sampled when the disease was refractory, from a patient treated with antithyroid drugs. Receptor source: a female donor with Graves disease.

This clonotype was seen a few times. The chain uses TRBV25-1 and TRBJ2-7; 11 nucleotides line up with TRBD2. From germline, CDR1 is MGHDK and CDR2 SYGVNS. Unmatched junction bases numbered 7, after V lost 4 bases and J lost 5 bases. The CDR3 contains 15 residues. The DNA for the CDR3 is TGTGCCAGCAGTGGGGTAGCGGGAGGGGAGAACGAGCAGTACTTC. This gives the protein CASSGVAGGENEQYF.

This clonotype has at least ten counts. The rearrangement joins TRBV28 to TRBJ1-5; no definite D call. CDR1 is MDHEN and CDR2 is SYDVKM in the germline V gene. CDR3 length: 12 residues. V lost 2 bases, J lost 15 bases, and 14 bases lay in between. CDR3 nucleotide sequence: TGTGCCAGCAGTTTAAGGACCGACGCCAGGCATTTT. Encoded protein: CASSLRTDARHF.

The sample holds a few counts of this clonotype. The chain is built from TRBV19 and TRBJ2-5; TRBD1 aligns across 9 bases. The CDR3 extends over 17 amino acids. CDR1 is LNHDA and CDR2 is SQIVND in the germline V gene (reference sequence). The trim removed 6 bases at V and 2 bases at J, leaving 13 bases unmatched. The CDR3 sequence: CASRGGRTGVFQETQYF. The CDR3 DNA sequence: TGTGCCAGTAGGGGGGGTAGGACAGGGGTCTTTCAAGAGACCCAGTACTTC. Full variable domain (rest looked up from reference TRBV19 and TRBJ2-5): DGGITQSPKYLFRKEGQNVTLSCEQNLNHDAMYWYRQDPGQGLRLIYYSQIVNDFQKGDIAEGYSVSREKKESFPLTVTSAQKNPTAFYLCASRGGRTGVFQETQYFGPGTRLLVL.

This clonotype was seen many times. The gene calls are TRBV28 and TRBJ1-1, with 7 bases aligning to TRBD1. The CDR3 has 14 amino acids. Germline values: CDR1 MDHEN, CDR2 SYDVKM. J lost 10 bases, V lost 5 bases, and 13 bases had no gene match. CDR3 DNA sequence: TGTGCCAGCAGTCAGGCAGGGACAGTGGTGGTAGCTTTCTTT. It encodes CASSQAGTVVVAFF.

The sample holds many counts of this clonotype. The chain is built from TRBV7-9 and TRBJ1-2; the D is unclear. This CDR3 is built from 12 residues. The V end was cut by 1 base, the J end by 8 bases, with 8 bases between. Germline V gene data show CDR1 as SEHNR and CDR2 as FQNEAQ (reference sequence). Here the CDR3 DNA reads TGTGCCAGCAGCTTAGACCACATAGGCTACACCTTC. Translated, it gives CASSLDHIGYTF.

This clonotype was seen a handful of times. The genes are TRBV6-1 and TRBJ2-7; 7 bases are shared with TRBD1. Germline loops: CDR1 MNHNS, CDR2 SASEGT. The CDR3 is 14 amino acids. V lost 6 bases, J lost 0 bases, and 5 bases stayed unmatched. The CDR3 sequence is CASRVQGSSYEQYF. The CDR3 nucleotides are TGTGCCAGCAGGGTACAGGGGAGCTCCTACGAGCAGTACTTC.

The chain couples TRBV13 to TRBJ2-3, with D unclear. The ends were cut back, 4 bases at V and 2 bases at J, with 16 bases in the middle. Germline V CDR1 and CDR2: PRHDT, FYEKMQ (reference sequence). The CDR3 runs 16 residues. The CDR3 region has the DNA TGTGCCAGCAGCTATCGGGTTCGGACCTCCACAGATACGCAGTATTTT. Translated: CASSYRVRTSTDTQYF.

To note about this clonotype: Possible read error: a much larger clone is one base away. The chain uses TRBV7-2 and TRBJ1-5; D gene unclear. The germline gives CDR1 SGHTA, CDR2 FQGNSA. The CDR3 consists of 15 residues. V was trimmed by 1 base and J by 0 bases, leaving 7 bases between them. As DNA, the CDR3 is TGTGCCAGCAGCTTAGGGGCGACTAGCAATCAGCCCCAGCATTTT. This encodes CASSLGATSNQPQHF.

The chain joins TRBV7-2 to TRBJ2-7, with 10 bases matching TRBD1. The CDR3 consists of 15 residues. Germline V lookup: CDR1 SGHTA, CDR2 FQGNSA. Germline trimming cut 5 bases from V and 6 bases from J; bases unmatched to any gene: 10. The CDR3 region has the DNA TGTGCCAGCAGCCCGTTCGGGACAGGGGTGGTCGAGCAGTACTTC. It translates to CASSPFGTGVVEQYF.

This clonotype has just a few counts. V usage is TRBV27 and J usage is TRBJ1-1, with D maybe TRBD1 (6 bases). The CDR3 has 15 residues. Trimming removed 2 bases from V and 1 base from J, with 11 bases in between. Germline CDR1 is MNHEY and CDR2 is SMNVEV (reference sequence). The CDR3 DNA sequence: TGTGCCAGCAGTTTACCACCGACAGGGAACACTGAAGCTTTCTTT. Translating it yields CASSLPPTGNTEAFF.